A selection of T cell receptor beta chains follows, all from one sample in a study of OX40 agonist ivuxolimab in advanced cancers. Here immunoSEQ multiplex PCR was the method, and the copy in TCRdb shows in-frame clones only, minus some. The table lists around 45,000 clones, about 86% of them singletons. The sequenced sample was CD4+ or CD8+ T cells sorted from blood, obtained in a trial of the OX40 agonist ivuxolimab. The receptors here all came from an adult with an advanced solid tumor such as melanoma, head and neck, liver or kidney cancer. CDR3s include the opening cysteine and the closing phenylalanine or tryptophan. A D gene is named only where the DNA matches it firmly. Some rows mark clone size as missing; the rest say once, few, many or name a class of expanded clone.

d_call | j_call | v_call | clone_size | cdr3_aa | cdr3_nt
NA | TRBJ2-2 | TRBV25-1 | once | CASTDSHYTGELFF | TGTGCCAGCACGGACAGCCATTACACCGGGGAGCTGTTTTTT
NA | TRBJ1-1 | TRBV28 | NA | CASSLYRDTEAFF | TGTGCCAGCAGTTTGTACCGGGACACTGAAGCTTTCTTT
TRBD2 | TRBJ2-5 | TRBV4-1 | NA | CASSQGSGGTPGRETQYF | TGCGCCAGCAGCCAGGGTAGCGGGGGAACCCCGGGGCGGGAGACCCAGTACTTC
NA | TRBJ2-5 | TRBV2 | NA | CASSDQGLAWETQYF | TGTGCCAGCAGTGATCAGGGGCTAGCTTGGGAGACCCAGTACTTC
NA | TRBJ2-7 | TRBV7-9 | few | CASSPMGNEQYF | TGTGCCAGCAGCCCGATGGGGAATGAGCAGTACTTC
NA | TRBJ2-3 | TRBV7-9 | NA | CASSSPVPDTQYF | TGTGCCAGCAGCTCCCCCGTGCCAGATACGCAGTATTTT
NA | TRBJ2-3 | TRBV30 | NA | CAWSEPGRTDTQYF | TGTGCCTGGAGTGAGCCGGGACGCACAGATACGCAGTATTTT
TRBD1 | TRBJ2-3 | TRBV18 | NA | CASSPHTGTGLNTQYF | TGTGCCAGCTCACCGCATACCGGGACAGGGTTAAATACGCAGTATTTT
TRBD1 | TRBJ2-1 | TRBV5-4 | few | CASSPPHRGRGYEQFF | TGTGCCAGCAGCCCACCCCACAGGGGGCGCGGGTATGAGCAGTTCTTC
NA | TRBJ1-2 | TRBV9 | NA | CASSVAGTSYGYTF | TGTGCCAGCAGCGTAGCCGGGACCTCCTATGGCTACACCTTC
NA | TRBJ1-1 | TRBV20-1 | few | CSASDDIEAFF | TGCAGTGCTAGCGACGACATTGAAGCTTTCTTT
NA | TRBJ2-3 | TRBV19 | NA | CASSNRQTDSTDTQYF | TGTGCCAGTAGTAACCGACAGACCGATAGCACAGATACGCAGTATTTT
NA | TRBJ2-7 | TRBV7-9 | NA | CASSLDEYEQYF | TGTGCCAGCAGCTTAGATGAGTACGAGCAGTACTTC
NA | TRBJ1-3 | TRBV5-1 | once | CASSLVGAGNTIYF | TGCGCCAGCAGCTTGGTCGGGGCGGGAAACACCATATATTTT
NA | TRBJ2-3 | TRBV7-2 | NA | CASSFGLSTDTQYF | TGTGCCAGCAGCTTCGGACTAAGCACAGATACGCAGTATTTT
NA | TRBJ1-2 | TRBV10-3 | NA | CAISGTSNYGYTF | TGTGCCATCAGCGGGACATCCAACTATGGCTACACCTTC
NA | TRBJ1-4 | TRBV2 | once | CAFEQGSNEKLFF | TGTGCCTTTGAACAGGGTTCTAATGAAAAACTGTTTTTT
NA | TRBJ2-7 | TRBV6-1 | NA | CARIMHHEQYF | TGTGCCAGAATAATGCACCACGAGCAGTACTTC
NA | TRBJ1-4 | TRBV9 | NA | CASSPSGSGEKLFF | TGTGCCAGCAGCCCAAGCGGCTCGGGAGAAAAACTGTTTTTT
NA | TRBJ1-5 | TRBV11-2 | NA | CASTPDSGLEPQHF | TGTGCCAGCACCCCGGACAGTGGATTGGAGCCCCAGCATTTT
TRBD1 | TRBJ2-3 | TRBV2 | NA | CASSTGTGVADTQYF | TGTGCCAGCAGTACCGGGACAGGGGTAGCAGATACGCAGTATTTT
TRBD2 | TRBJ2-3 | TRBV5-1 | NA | CASSLEASGRTDTQYF | TGCGCCAGCAGCTTGGAGGCTAGCGGGAGAACAGATACGCAGTATTTT
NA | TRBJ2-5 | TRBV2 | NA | CASYSTVGEAQYF | TGTGCCAGCTATTCTACGGTAGGAGAGGCCCAGTACTTC
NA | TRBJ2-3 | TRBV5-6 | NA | CASSSPPDTQYF | TGTGCCAGCAGCTCCCCACCCGATACGCAGTATTTT
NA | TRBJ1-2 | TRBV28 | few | CASNTPPWVGYTF | TGTGCCAGCAATACACCCCCGTGGGTTGGCTACACCTTC
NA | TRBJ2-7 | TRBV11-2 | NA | CASRSTREQYF | TGTGCCAGCAGATCGACTCGGGAGCAGTACTTC
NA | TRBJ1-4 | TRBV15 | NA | CATSSLGQPGGKTNEKLFF | TGTGCCACCAGCAGCCTAGGACAGCCCGGCGGAAAAACTAATGAAAAACTGTTTTTT
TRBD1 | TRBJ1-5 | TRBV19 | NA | CASSMGQTSVQPQHF | TGTGCCAGTAGTATGGGACAGACTAGCGTTCAGCCCCAGCATTTT
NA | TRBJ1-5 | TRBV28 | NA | CASNRPGTREQPQHF | TGTGCCAGCAATCGACCCGGGACGAGGGAACAGCCCCAGCATTTT
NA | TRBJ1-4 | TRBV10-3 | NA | CAISEPAGEKLFF | TGTGCCATCAGTGAGCCGGCCGGTGAAAAACTGTTTTTT
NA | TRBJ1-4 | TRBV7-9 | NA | CASSSSENEKLFF | TGTGCCAGCAGCTCCTCTGAGAATGAAAAACTGTTTTTT
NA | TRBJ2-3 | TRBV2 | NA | CASGKSTPGNVGTDTQYF | TGTGCCAGCGGAAAATCAACCCCCGGTAATGTAGGCACAGATACGCAGTATTTT
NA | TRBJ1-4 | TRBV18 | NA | CASSPPWRDNEKLFF | TGTGCCAGCTCACCACCGTGGAGGGATAATGAAAAACTGTTTTTT
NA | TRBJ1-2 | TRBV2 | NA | CASLPTEGREGGYTF | TGTGCCAGCCTCCCCACGGAGGGCAGGGAGGGGGGCTACACCTTC
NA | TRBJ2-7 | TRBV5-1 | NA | CASSLAGEYEQYF | TGCGCCAGCAGCTTGGCCGGGGAATACGAGCAGTACTTC
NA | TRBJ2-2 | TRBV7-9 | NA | CASSYLRERLNTGELFF | TGTGCCAGCAGCTATTTGAGAGAGCGGCTGAACACCGGGGAGCTGTTTTTT
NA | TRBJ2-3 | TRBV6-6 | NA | CASSKDSTDTQYF | TGTGCCAGCAGCAAGGACTCCACAGATACGCAGTATTTT
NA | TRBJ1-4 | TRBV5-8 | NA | CASSCQGNGLFF | TGTGCCAGCAGTTGTCAGGGGAACGGTCTGTTTTTT
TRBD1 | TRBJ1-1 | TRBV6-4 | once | CASKGQWNTEAFF | TGTGCCAGCAAGGGACAGTGGAACACTGAAGCTTTCTTT
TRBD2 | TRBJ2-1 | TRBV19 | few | CASSIRRGGIDEQFF | TGTGCCAGTAGTATCCGAAGGGGAGGGATAGATGAGCAGTTCTTC
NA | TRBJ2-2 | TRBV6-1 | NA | CASHPGANTGELFF | TGTGCCAGCCACCCCGGGGCAAACACCGGGGAGCTGTTTTTT
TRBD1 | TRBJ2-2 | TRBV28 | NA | CATTGGVIGELFF | TGTGCCACGACAGGGGGCGTGATCGGGGAGCTGTTTTTT
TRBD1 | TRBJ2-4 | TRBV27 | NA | CASSSRDRGRGAKNIQYF | TGTGCCAGCAGTTCCCGGGACAGGGGGCGAGGGGCCAAAAACATTCAGTACTTC
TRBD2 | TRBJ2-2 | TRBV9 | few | CASSGASGRTGELFF | TGTGCCAGCAGCGGAGCTAGCGGGAGGACCGGGGAGCTGTTTTTT
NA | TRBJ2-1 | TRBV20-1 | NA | CSARDDEQFF | TGCAGTGCTAGAGACGATGAGCAGTTCTTC